One sample yielded the 3 T cell receptor beta chains listed below, sequenced in a study of T cell repertoires in cytomegalovirus infection. No antigen has been assigned to these receptors. TCRdb processed the reads anew with MiXCR; each CDR3 protein has one entry. The sample holds under 95,000 distinct CDR3 sequences, more than 40% seen once. This specimen consisted of CD8+ T cells from cultured PBMCs, obtained from culture after CMV antigen stimulation. The receptors were gathered from a human donor in good health (CMV status not recorded). Some clones in this sample may be carry-over from other donors' samples.

This clonotype occurred a few times. V gene TRBV11-1 combines with J gene TRBJ1-1; 9 nucleotides match TRBD1. V was pared by 4 bases and J by 4 bases, with 13 bases of the junction left unmatched. This CDR3 is 17 amino acids long. CDR1 and CDR2 (germline): SGHAT, FQDESV (reference sequence). In DNA, the CDR3 is TGTGCCAGCAGCTCAAGTCCCGGGACAGGGACGGTCACTGAAGCTTTCTTT. It is translated as CASSSSPGTGTVTEAFF.

The sample holds a few counts of this clonotype. This chain's CDR3 is CASSSNRGGDTEAFF. In nucleotides, the CDR3 is TGTGCCAGCAGCTCGAACAGGGGAGGAGACACTGAAGCTTTCTTT. The genes are TRBV7-9 and TRBJ1-1; 7 positions agree with TRBD1. The CDR3 has 15 amino acids. V was clipped by 4 bases and J by 3 bases; unmatched bases: 8. Germline V gives CDR1 SEHNR, CDR2 FQNEAQ (reference sequence).

This chain's CDR3 is CAHGGERGNTIYF. The CDR3 coding sequence is TGTGCCCATGGGGGGGAACGTGGAAACACCATATATTTT. The V call is TRBV2, the J call TRBJ1-3; the D gene is possibly TRBD1 (5 bases). Germline V gene sequence: CDR1 SNHLY, CDR2 FYNNEI. Trimming removed 11 bases at V and 3 bases at J, with 14 bases between. There are 13 residues in the CDR3. The full variable domain, in which reference TRBV2 and TRBJ1-3 provide the parts outside the CDR3, is EPEVTQTPSHQVTQMGQEVILRCVPISNHLYFYWYRQILGQKVEFLVSFYNNEISEKSEIFDDQFSVERPDGSNFTLKIRSTKLEDSAMYFCAHGGERGNTIYFGEGSWLTVV.